This T cell receptor (beta chain) was recorded in a study of regulatory T cells in long-lasting Graves disease. Trimming took off 7 bases at V and 7 bases at J, with 16 bases between the two ends. The CDR3 consists of 14 residues. Relying on iRepertoire HTBI primers and Arm-PCR of CDR3 regions, the team built TCR beta libraries. TCRdb fed the multiplex PCR reads into MiXCR, producing one record per CDR3 protein. This sample has a few hundred thousand distinct CDR3 sequences; 12% occur once, and the top ten carry approximately 19%. This clonotype was picked up many times. Time point noted: newly diagnosed GD, antithyroid drugs for less than 3 months. PBMCs provided the RNA from which the TCR library was made. These data were also reused for a study on T cells in Graves' hyperthyroidism and ophthalmopathy.

This sequence was found in a woman between 18 and 29 years old with Graves disease. The sample consisted of peripheral blood mononuclear cells (PBMCs), taken at new diagnosis, from a patient treated with antithyroid drugs. The gene calls are TRBV12-3 or TRBV12-4 and TRBJ1-4; D remains unclear. The chain's CDR3 is CASIMGIGREKLFF. The CDR3 DNA sequence: TGTGCCAGCATAATGGGCATCGGGCGTGAAAAACTGTTTTTT.